This TCR beta chain was sequenced during a study of CD8 T cells in Susac syndrome (dated by TCRdb to between 2017 and 2020). The study in broad terms: Whether CD8+ T cell activation and differentiation in Susac syndrome was antigen driven was tested using repertoire sequencing. Clonality of the CD8+ T cell repertoire was compared between about a dozen healthy donors, around 14 Susac syndrome patients and about 15 multiple sclerosis patients.

This clonotype was recorded only once. No antigen is known for it. Base quality data are lacking; no much larger clone is found one base away. Resting on one read, the evidence is weak. RNA was extracted with the RNeasy kit and roughly 0.45 to 1 ug was reverse transcribed using random hexamers. The immunoSEQ multiplex PCR assay, which covers 54 Vbeta and 13 Jbeta segments, was used to amplify TCR beta CDR3 regions. To correct PCR amplification bias, a synthetic template baseline was used for both primer optimization and computational correction. The authors' pipeline ran thus. Reads were assigned to V, D and J genes according to IMGT and analyzed in immunoSEQ Analyzer, with only productive sequences retained. Clonality was calculated as one minus the Shannon entropy normalized by log2 of the number of productive unique sequences. For each patient and control, public and private clones were evaluated within the 100 most prevalent clones. Clones were defined as Susac-specific when absent from the healthy and MS cohorts, from roughly 1,100 published viral clones and from other ImmuneACCESS disease sequences. TCRdb reprocessed the public reads (quality trimming at Q25 with fastp, clone calling with MiXCR) and kept in-frame beta chains. A single entry per CDR3 protein holds the most common genes and DNA from its merged rows. Clone size and V and J calls follow TCRdb, not the original study. Recorded for this sample are about 60,000 distinct CDR3 sequences; approximately 94% of them occurred a single time. 0.5% to 0.7% of the sample is taken by the ten largest.

Peripheral blood CD8+ and CD4+ T cells from healthy donors, Susac syndrome patients and multiple sclerosis patients were profiled using high-throughput TCR beta sequencing. Treatment-naive patients with stable or active relapsing-remitting disease fulfilling revised McDonald criteria were used as multiple sclerosis controls. CD8+ TEMRA cells were enriched by FACS, while bulk CD8+ and CD4+ T cells were purified by magnetic negative isolation. Blood was drawn into EDTA tubes, processed within 24 hours, and PBMCs were isolated by density gradient centrifugation. PBMCs intended for TCR sequencing were frozen in liquid nitrogen and were later thawed in a 37 degrees C water bath. Purity of sorted or isolated CD4+, CD8+ and CD8+ TEMRA cells was at least 90%. The CDR3 covers 13 residues, taking in both the cysteine and the phenylalanine. Only the CDR3 region is kept as DNA, spanning 39 bases read in frame from base 1. Germline trimming amounts to 6 bases on V and 1 base on J, with 2 as the count of junction bases outside the gene matches.

Points the paper makes about the study in general: The TCR sequencing and HLA analysis was acknowledged to have included a relatively small number of individuals.

The specimen was CD8+ T cells from PBMCs. This TCR came from a human donor with multiple sclerosis. The chain links TRBV12-3 or TRBV12-4 with TRBJ2-5, with 7 bases in between that match TRBD2. The nucleotide sequence reads TGTGCCAGCAGCGGGGGGAGCCAAGAGACCCAGTACTTC. This translates into CASSGGSQETQYF.